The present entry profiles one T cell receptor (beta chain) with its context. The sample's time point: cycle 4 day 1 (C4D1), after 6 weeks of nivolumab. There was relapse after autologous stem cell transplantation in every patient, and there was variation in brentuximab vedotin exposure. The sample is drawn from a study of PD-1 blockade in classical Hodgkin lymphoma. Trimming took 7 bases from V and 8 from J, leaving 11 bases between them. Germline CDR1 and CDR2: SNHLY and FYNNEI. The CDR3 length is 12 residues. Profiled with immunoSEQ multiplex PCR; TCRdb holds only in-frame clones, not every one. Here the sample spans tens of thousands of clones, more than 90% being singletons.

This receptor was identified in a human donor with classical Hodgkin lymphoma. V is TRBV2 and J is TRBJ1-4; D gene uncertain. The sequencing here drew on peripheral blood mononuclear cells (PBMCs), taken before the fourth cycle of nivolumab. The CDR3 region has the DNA TGTGCCAGCACCGAGCTGGAGGAAAAACTGTTTTTT. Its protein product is CASTELEEKLFF.